Listed here are 26 T cell receptor beta chains from one sample, sequenced in a study of sequential checkpoint blockade in melanoma. Libraries were prepared by immunoSEQ multiplex PCR; TCRdb keeps only in-frame clonotypes and omits some of them. The sample shows roughly 21,000 clones, 27% of them seen only once. Sample treatment: randomized to nivolumab then ipilimumab (arm A) or the reverse (arm B). Sequencing was performed on tumor tissue (inferred from file names), taken from a patient given nivolumab and ipilimumab in sequence. The source of these receptors is a human donor with melanoma.

Here the CDR3 reads CASSPRGDSSNQPQHF. As DNA, the CDR3 is TGCGCCAGCAGCCCCCGGGGGGACAGTAGCAATCAGCCCCAGCATTTT. The chain couples TRBV4-1 to TRBJ1-5; 7 bases line up with TRBD1. This CDR3 comprises 16 residues. Germline-derived CDR1 and CDR2 are MGHRA and YSYEKL. V lost 4 bases, J lost 0 bases, and 6 bases stayed unmatched.

In this sample, this clone turned up once. The chain links TRBV19 to TRBJ2-3; 7 nucleotides line up with TRBD1. V lost 5 bases and J lost 4; bases outside the gene matches: 6. CDR3 size: 14 residues. Germline CDR1 LNHDA, CDR2 SQIVND (reference sequence). The CDR3 protein is CASSPRTGADTQYF. The CDR3 coding sequence is TGTGCCAGTAGTCCCCGGACAGGAGCAGATACGCAGTATTTT.

The chain combines TRBV28 with TRBJ2-5; D tentatively reads TRBD1 or TRBD2 (5 bases each). The ends were cut back, 5 bases at V and 5 bases at J, with 21 bases in the middle. CDR1 and CDR2 from the germline V gene are MDHEN and SYDVKM. CDR3 length: 16 amino acids. CDR3 coding DNA: TGTGCCAGCAGTCTCCCTTTTGGGGGTACCGGGGAGACCCAGTACTTC. Translation gives CASSLPFGGTGETQYF.

This clone came up many times. This chain connects TRBV11-3 to TRBJ1-2; 8 bases are shared with TRBD1. CDR3 size: 16 residues. In germline, CDR1 is SGHNT, CDR2 YENEEA. The V and J ends lost 5 bases and 1 base, in that order; junction bases with no gene match: 9. The CDR3 region has the DNA TGTGCCAGCAGCCGATCTACAGGGGGAAATAACTATGGCTACACCTTC. Translating it yields CASSRSTGGNNYGYTF.

This clone appeared many times. V gene TRBV11-3 combines with J gene TRBJ2-1; 7 nucleotides agree with TRBD1. The CDR3 contains 15 residues. CDR1 and CDR2 (germline): SGHNT, YENEEA. The V gene end was trimmed by 8 bases and the J gene end by 8 bases; junction bases not matched to a gene: 15. The CDR3 nucleotides read TGTGCCAGCGGCAGACAGGGTGGCCCATTAGATGAGCAGTTCTTC. It specifies CASGRQGGPLDEQFF.

The V and J genes are TRBV28 and TRBJ2-2, with 7 bases matching TRBD1. After removal of 7 bases from V and 5 bases from J, the junction contained 4 bases not matched to a gene. Germline V CDR1 and CDR2: MDHEN, SYDVKM. The CDR3 totals 13 residues. The CDR3 loop reads CASTTGSTGELFF. CDR3 DNA sequence: TGTGCCAGCACGACAGGGTCGACCGGGGAGCTGTTTTTT.

The rearrangement uses TRBV9 and TRBJ1-1; TRBD1 matches at 7 bases. The CDR3 is made up of 13 amino acids. Germline CDR1 and CDR2: SGDLS and YYNGEE. V was clipped by 3 bases and J by 6 bases; unmatched bases: 5. CDR3 sequence: CASSGQQGAEAFF. The CDR3 nucleotides read TGTGCCAGCAGCGGTCAGCAGGGGGCTGAAGCTTTCTTT.

This chain joins TRBV19 and TRBJ2-5; maybe TRBD1 (5 bases). V lost 4 bases, J lost 2 bases, and 11 bases lay in between. Germline V gives CDR1 LNHDA, CDR2 SQIVND (reference sequence). The CDR3 is made up of 14 amino acids. The CDR3 sequence: CASSTRQKQETQYF. CDR3 nucleotides: TGTGCCAGTAGTACAAGACAGAAACAAGAGACCCAGTACTTC.

This clone was found a few times. This rearrangement joins TRBV6-8 to TRBJ1-5; TRBD1 matches at 10 bases. This CDR3 comprises 14 residues. J gave up 5 bases and V 6 bases, and 4 bases lay outside the gene matches. The germline V gene has CDR1 MNHGY and CDR2 SAAAGT. The CDR3 reads CASRPGTGDQPQHF. The CDR3 DNA sequence: TGTGCCAGCAGGCCCGGGACAGGGGATCAGCCCCAGCATTTT.

This clone was picked up a small number of times. V is TRBV29-1 and J is TRBJ2-2, with D tentatively TRBD1 or TRBD2 (7 bases each). The CDR3 is made up of 17 amino acids. Trimming took off 1 base at V and 0 bases at J, with 15 bases between the two ends. In germline, CDR1 is SQVTM, CDR2 ANQGSEA. The CDR3 nucleotides read TGCAGCGTTGAAGGCCAGGGGGGGGTCCCGAACACCGGGGAGCTGTTTTTT. This sequence encodes CSVEGQGGVPNTGELFF.

This clone showed up just a few times. The rearrangement joins TRBV6-8 to TRBJ2-3; perhaps TRBD2 as D (5 bases). CDR1 is MNHGY, CDR2 SAAAGT, per germline. V was trimmed by 6 bases and J by 8 bases, leaving 12 bases between them. The CDR3 loop spans 12 amino acids. The CDR3 DNA follows: TGTGCCAGCAGCTACGCCAGCGGTACGCAGTATTTT. It codes for CASSYASGTQYF.

The J gene is TRBJ2-1, the V gene TRBV11-3, with 13 bases matching TRBD2. The CDR3 covers 17 residues. Germline V gene sequence: CDR1 SGHNT, CDR2 YENEEA. V was clipped by 4 bases and J by 2 bases; unmatched bases: 5. The DNA for the CDR3 is TGTGCCAGCAGCTCGGGACTAGCGGGGAAGGCCTACAATGAGCAGTTCTTC. It codes for CASSSGLAGKAYNEQFF.

The chain carries TRBV5-1 and TRBJ1-2, with D hard to call. Germline V gene lookup returns CDR1 SGHRS and CDR2 YFSETQ. Deletions cut 5 bases from V and 4 bases from J, with 15 bases between. The CDR3 totals 14 residues. CDR3 region: CASRPDGKGYGYTF. CDR3 DNA: TGCGCCAGCAGACCGGACGGGAAAGGCTATGGCTACACCTTC.

This chain connects TRBV5-1 to TRBJ1-1; D is unresolved. Germline CDR1 is SGHRS and CDR2 is YFSETQ. Trimming cost V 2 bases and J 1 base, with 12 bases left between them. The CDR3 length is 15 residues. This chain's CDR3 is CASSLDGRKNTEAFF. DNA for the CDR3: TGCGCCAGCAGCTTAGACGGACGAAAGAACACTGAAGCTTTCTTT.

This clone was counted a few times. J is TRBJ2-2 and V is TRBV29-1; 7 bases line up with TRBD1. The germline gives CDR1 SQVTM, CDR2 ANQGSEA. There are 13 residues in the CDR3. With V trimmed by 7 bases and J by 2 bases, 4 bases remained unmatched. The CDR3 bases are TGCAGCGGTGGGACAGTAAACACCGGGGAGCTGTTTTTT. Translation gives CSGGTVNTGELFF.

This clone was seen a handful of times. The chain carries TRBV1 and TRBJ2-4; the DNA was not compared with TRBD2, the D call given in the table. TRBV1 is assigned pseudogene status. The CDR3 loop spans 16 amino acids. The CDR3 DNA follows: TGCGCCAGCAGCCCTGGACTAGCGGGGCGGTTAAACATTCAGTACTTC. Translating gives CASSPGLAGRLNIQYF.

This clone has a handful of counts. The J gene is TRBJ2-7, the V gene TRBV11-3; 15 bases map to TRBD2. This CDR3 region has 20 residues. From germline, CDR1 is SGHNT and CDR2 YENEEA. V gave up 4 bases and J gave up 2 bases; unmatched junction bases: 15. Here the CDR3 reads CASSYVVGLAGGPKPYEQYF. As DNA, the CDR3 is TGTGCCAGCAGCTACGTCGTTGGACTAGCGGGAGGGCCAAAGCCCTACGAGCAGTACTTC.

The chain is built from TRBV28 and TRBJ1-2; no firm D call. The V gene's germline CDR1 is MDHEN and CDR2 SYDVKM. Deletions cut 6 bases from V and 3 bases from J, with 11 bases between. This CDR3 spans 13 amino acids. CDR3 sequence: CASRPPNYYGYTF. DNA of the CDR3: TGTGCCAGCAGACCTCCGAATTACTATGGCTACACCTTC.

This clone occurred a few times. The CDR3 DNA is TGTGCCAGCAGTCCCACAGGGGATGTGGGCAATCAGCCCCAGCATTTT. This sequence encodes CASSPTGDVGNQPQHF. The chain has TRBV28 and TRBJ1-5, with 7 bases identical to TRBD1. The length of the CDR3 is 16 residues. Germline assignment: CDR1 MDHEN and CDR2 SYDVKM. After removal of 5 bases from V and 2 bases from J, the junction contained 9 bases not matched to a gene.

This chain joins TRBV12-5 and TRBJ2-3, with 8 positions matching TRBD1. In germline, CDR1 is LGHNT, CDR2 FRNRAP. The CDR3 sequence is 14 residues long. This CDR3 reads CASSRTGNTDTQYF. The CDR3 nucleotides are TGTGCCAGCTCAAGGACAGGGAACACAGATACGCAGTATTTT.

The table lists this clone with many counts. The chain recombines TRBV10-3 with TRBJ2-5, with D tentatively TRBD1 (6 bases). This CDR3 has 15 residues. CDR1 ENHRY and CDR2 SYGVKD come from the germline V gene. The V end was cut by 2 bases, the J end by 5 bases, with 15 bases between. CDR3 sequence: CAISEGWGLRETQYF. The DNA of the CDR3 is TGTGCCATCAGTGAGGGATGGGGGCTGAGGGAGACCCAGTACTTC.

The chain is built from TRBV5-1 and TRBJ2-3, with D perhaps TRBD1 (5 bases). With 0 bases removed from V and 4 bases from J, the gap between germline ends came to 12 bases. CDR3 length equals 15 residues. Germline V lookup: CDR1 SGHRS, CDR2 YFSETQ. The DNA of the CDR3 is TGCGCCAGCAGCTTGGAGTCAGGGTCCGCAGATACGCAGTATTTT. This encodes CASSLESGSADTQYF.

The rearrangement joins TRBV2 to TRBJ2-7; the D gene is possibly TRBD1 (6 bases). This CDR3 has 15 amino acids. V lost 1 base, J lost 3 bases, and 13 bases lay in between. Germline CDR1 SNHLY, CDR2 FYNNEI. CDR3 region: CASSEGGLGVYEQYF. CDR3 DNA sequence: TGTGCCAGCAGTGAAGGGGGGCTAGGGGTCTACGAGCAGTACTTC.

Ten or more counts support this clone. This chain uses TRBV6-8 with TRBJ2-3; D remains ambiguous. The germline V and J ends were trimmed by 7 bases and 4 bases, with 15 bases remaining between them. The V gene's germline CDR1 is MNHGY and CDR2 SAAAGT. This CDR3 spans 14 amino acids. This CDR3 reads CASTTSWGADTQYF. The CDR3 DNA reads TGTGCCAGCACCACGAGCTGGGGTGCAGATACGCAGTATTTT.

The table lists this clone with a few counts. The chain combines TRBV4-1 with TRBJ2-5; TRBD1 agrees at 9 bases. CDR1 is MGHRA and CDR2 is YSYEKL in the germline V gene. The V segment lost 4 bases and the J segment 2 bases; nucleotides outside the gene matches: 5. The CDR3 totals 15 residues. CDR3: CASSPRQGGQETQYF. CDR3 sequence (DNA): TGCGCCAGCAGCCCACGACAGGGGGGTCAAGAGACCCAGTACTTC.

By its share, this clone is medium-sized. The chain uses TRBV29-1 and TRBJ1-1; 9 nucleotides line up with TRBD1. From germline, CDR1 is SQVTM and CDR2 ANQGSEA. The CDR3 loop spans 15 amino acids. J was trimmed by 7 bases and V by 6 bases; bases with no gene match: 15. The CDR3 reads CSVAPGTGPPYEAFF. The CDR3 region has the DNA TGCAGCGTAGCTCCCGGGACAGGGCCACCTTATGAAGCTTTCTTT.